Listed here are 28 T cell receptor beta chains from one sample, sequenced in a study of response to subunit inactivated influenza vaccine. From the RT-PCR reads, TCRdb called clonotypes with MiXCR, one entry per CDR3 protein. The sample includes about 190,000 distinct CDR3 sequences, around an eighth of them seen just once. The material was CD8+ T cells sorted from PBMCs, obtained less than 6 days after vaccination. The receptors originated from a man in his fifties who received an inactivated influenza vaccine.

This clonotype has just a few counts. This chain uses TRBV28 with TRBJ1-5; D is uncertain. V gave up 4 bases and J gave up 7 bases, with 5 bases separating them. The germline gives CDR1 MDHEN, CDR2 SYDVKM. This CDR3 is 11 amino acids long. This CDR3 reads CASSSEQPQHF. Here the CDR3 DNA reads TGTGCCAGCAGTTCTGAACAGCCCCAGCATTTT.

The J gene is TRBJ2-7, the V gene TRBV6-5; possibly TRBD1 for D (6 bases). The length of the CDR3 is 11 residues. V shed 5 bases and J shed 7 bases, with 9 bases lying between them. Germline V CDR1 and CDR2: MNHEY, SVGAGI. The CDR3 loop is CASSVGTEQYF. CDR3 nucleotide sequence: TGTGCCAGCAGTGTCGGGACAGAGCAGTACTTC.

The table lists this clonotype with a few counts. The chain has TRBV12-3 or TRBV12-4 and TRBJ2-3; D unresolved. The length of the CDR3 is 14 residues. Trimming left V 10 bases short and J 0 bases short, with 14 bases between. CDR3 loop: CATRGSLSTDTQYF. The CDR3 DNA reads as TGTGCCACTCGCGGTAGCCTGAGCACAGATACGCAGTATTTT.

This sequence joins TRBV27 and TRBJ2-3, with 13 bases fitting TRBD2. With 3 bases clipped from V and 5 bases from J, the junction kept 5 bases outside the gene matches. The CDR3 has 16 residues. In germline, CDR1 is MNHEY, CDR2 SMNVEV (reference sequence). CDR3 sequence: CASSFLGLAGVDTQYF. The CDR3 coding sequence is TGTGCCAGCAGTTTCCTCGGACTAGCGGGAGTAGATACGCAGTATTTT.

V is TRBV30 and J is TRBJ1-4; the match to TRBD1 covers 7 bases. Trimming removed 4 bases from V and 7 bases from J; junction bases left unmatched: 12. The CDR3 consists of 15 residues. Germline CDR1 is GTSNPN and CDR2 is SVGIG (reference sequence). The CDR3 nucleotides are TGTGCCTGGACCGGGACAGCGGGACTAGGTGAAAAACTGTTTTTT. Protein product: CAWTGTAGLGEKLFF.

This clonotype was counted many times. This chain links TRBV2 with TRBJ2-7; D might be TRBD2 (5 bases). The length of the CDR3 is 14 residues. CDR1 is SNHLY and CDR2 is FYNNEI in the germline V gene. V lost 5 bases, J lost 2 bases, and 13 bases lay in between. The CDR3 protein is CASSQTRLTYEQYF. CDR3 bases: TGTGCCAGCAGTCAAACCCGACTAACCTACGAGCAGTACTTC.

The chain carries TRBV27 and TRBJ2-1; 8 nucleotides line up with TRBD2. The V gene's germline CDR1 is MNHEY and CDR2 SMNVEV (reference sequence). The junction had 6 bases not matched to a gene; V was cut back by 2 bases and J by 3 bases. The CDR3 consists of 16 residues. The DNA of the CDR3 is TGTGCCAGCAGTTTAGGGGCGGGAGGTGGCTACAATGAGCAGTTCTTC. It codes for CASSLGAGGGYNEQFF.

This clonotype was picked up a small number of times. The chain couples TRBV3-1 to TRBJ2-1; 7 nucleotides line up with TRBD2. Per germline, CDR1 LGHDT and CDR2 YNNKEL (reference sequence). The CDR3 totals 15 residues. V lost 2 bases to trimming and J lost 4 bases; unmatched junction nucleotides: 5. The CDR3 sequence: CASSQLGGSYNEQFF. The CDR3 nucleotides read TGTGCCAGCAGCCAATTGGGGGGGAGTTACAATGAGCAGTTCTTC.

In this sample, this clonotype turned up a few times. CDR3 coding DNA: TGTGCCAGCAGTTTAAGGACAGGGACCTACGAGCAGTACTTC. It specifies CASSLRTGTYEQYF. The chain links TRBV28 to TRBJ2-7; 8 bases line up with TRBD1. V dropped 2 bases and J dropped 2; count of bases not matched to a gene: 2. CDR1 is MDHEN and CDR2 is SYDVKM in the germline V gene. The CDR3 length is 14 residues.

This chain connects TRBV5-1 to TRBJ2-1, with 10 positions matching TRBD2. Germline-derived CDR1 and CDR2 are SGHRS and YFSETQ. After removal of 2 bases from V and 7 bases from J, the junction contained 3 bases not matched to a gene. The CDR3 covers 14 residues. The CDR3 sequence: CASSFKREGNEQFF. The CDR3 coding sequence is TGCGCCAGCAGCTTCAAGCGGGAGGGGAATGAGCAGTTCTTC.

V and J are TRBV6-5 and TRBJ2-7; D may be TRBD1 (6 bases). The germline V and J ends were trimmed by 0 bases and 5 bases, with 11 bases remaining between them. CDR1 is MNHEY, CDR2 SVGAGI, per germline. The CDR3 sequence is 14 residues long. CDR3 residues: CASSYSRGGNEQYF. The CDR3 DNA sequence: TGTGCCAGCAGTTACTCCAGGGGCGGAAACGAGCAGTACTTC.

This clonotype occurred a few times. This chain joins TRBV27 and TRBJ2-3; D tentatively fits TRBD1 or TRBD2 (5 bases each). V was trimmed by 8 bases and J by 1 base, leaving 19 bases between them. CDR1 is MNHEY, CDR2 SMNVEV, per germline (reference sequence). CDR3 size: 16 residues. The CDR3: CASQSGTAYGTDTQYF. CDR3 DNA sequence: TGTGCCAGCCAATCCGGGACCGCATACGGCACAGATACGCAGTATTTT.

This clonotype was recorded a few times. V is TRBV10-3 and J is TRBJ2-7; a possible D gene is TRBD1 (6 bases). The length of the CDR3 is 12 residues. Trimming pared 10 bases from V and 0 bases from J, leaving 10 bases between. Germline CDR1 and CDR2: ENHRY and SYGVKD. CDR3: CATTGNSYEQYF. DNA for the CDR3: TGTGCCACGACAGGTAACTCCTACGAGCAGTACTTC.

This clonotype was counted between two and nine times. The J gene is TRBJ1-2, the V gene TRBV20-1, with D maybe TRBD1 (6 bases). The CDR3 has 13 residues. The germline V gene encodes CDR1 DFQATT and CDR2 SNEGSKA (reference sequence). The V gene lost 5 bases and the J gene lost 5 bases, with 15 bases spanning the gap. CDR3 sequence reads: CSASRTEIYGYTF. In DNA, the CDR3 is TGCAGTGCTTCCAGGACAGAGATATATGGCTACACCTTC.

The chain recombines TRBV28 with TRBJ1-4; D is possibly TRBD1 (5 bases). Germline V gives CDR1 MDHEN, CDR2 SYDVKM. V was pared by 4 bases and J by 7 bases, with 16 bases between. The CDR3 is 15 residues long. CDR3: CASSYPTDTLEKLFF. The CDR3 DNA is TGTGCCAGCAGTTATCCGACAGACACTCTTGAAAAACTGTTTTTT. Full variable domain (rest looked up from reference TRBV28 and TRBJ1-4): DVKVTQSSRYLVKRTGEKVFLECVQDMDHENMFWYRQDPGLGLRLIYFSYDVKMKEKGDIPEGYSVSREKKERFSLILESASTNQTSMYLCASSYPTDTLEKLFFGSGTQLSVL.

V and J are TRBV12-3 or TRBV12-4 and TRBJ1-1; tentatively, D is TRBD1 (5 bases). V was trimmed by 1 base and J by 4 bases, leaving 13 bases between them. This CDR3 region has 15 residues. CDR3 protein: CASSLEEGRTTEAFF. CDR3 in DNA: TGTGCCAGCAGTTTAGAGGAGGGGAGGACCACTGAAGCTTTCTTT.

This chain connects TRBV27 to TRBJ2-5; TRBD2 might be the D (6 bases). The germline V gene encodes CDR1 MNHEY and CDR2 SMNVEV (reference sequence). The ends were cut back, 5 bases at V and 7 bases at J, with 20 bases in the middle. CDR3 length: 15 amino acids. CDR3 region: CASSRLGGAPGTQYF. CDR3 coding DNA: TGTGCCAGCAGTCGACTTGGAGGGGCTCCCGGGACCCAGTACTTC.

The table lists this clonotype with a few counts. V and J are TRBV4-1 and TRBJ2-7; 9 positions agree with TRBD1. The CDR3 is made up of 17 amino acids. Germline values: CDR1 MGHRA, CDR2 YSYEKL. The trim removed 0 bases at V and 2 bases at J, leaving 8 bases unmatched. CDR3 residues: CASSQETRDRAAYEQYF. DNA of the CDR3: TGCGCCAGCAGCCAAGAGACGCGGGACAGGGCCGCCTACGAGCAGTACTTC.

V gene TRBV13 combines with J gene TRBJ1-1; D unclear. Germline CDR1 is PRHDT and CDR2 is FYEKMQ (reference sequence). The CDR3 sequence is 12 residues long. V was shortened by 4 bases and J by 5 bases, with 8 bases between the two germline ends. The CDR3 region is CASSSTGTEAFF. For the CDR3, the DNA is TGTGCCAGCAGCTCAACGGGGACTGAAGCTTTCTTT.

This clonotype was seen a few times. The gene calls are TRBV6-4 and TRBJ1-1, with a possible D match to TRBD1 (5 bases). CDR1 is MRHNA and CDR2 is SNTAGT in the germline V gene. This CDR3 has 14 amino acids. Trimming removed 6 bases from V and 2 bases from J, with 13 bases in between. The CDR3 nucleotides read TGTGCCAGCAGCAGCGGGACGGCAAACACTGAAGCTTTCTTT. This encodes CASSSGTANTEAFF.

This sequence joins TRBV27 and TRBJ2-1; D possibly corresponds to TRBD2 (6 bases). The CDR3 has 15 residues. Germline CDR1 MNHEY, CDR2 SMNVEV (reference sequence). Trimming pared 2 bases from V and 6 bases from J, leaving 14 bases between. As DNA, the CDR3 is TGTGCCAGCAGTTTAGGCACTAGCCGGGCCAATGAGCAGTTCTTC. Its protein is CASSLGTSRANEQFF.

This clonotype was recorded many times. The V and J genes are TRBV5-1 and TRBJ2-5; D is unresolved. The ends were cut back, 0 bases at V and 1 base at J, with 7 bases in the middle. The CDR3 totals 14 residues. CDR1 SGHRS and CDR2 YFSETQ come from the germline V gene. CDR3 region: CASSLGWAQETQYF. CDR3 DNA sequence: TGCGCCAGCAGCTTGGGTTGGGCCCAAGAGACCCAGTACTTC.

This clonotype was observed at least ten times. The chain uses TRBV29-1 and TRBJ2-1; 10 bases agree with TRBD1. Germline loops: CDR1 SQVTM, CDR2 ANQGSEA. The CDR3 is 14 residues long. V dropped 7 bases and J dropped 7; count of bases not matched to a gene: 10. The CDR3: CSAPGTGAFNEQFF. The CDR3 bases are TGCAGCGCACCCGGGACAGGGGCCTTTAATGAGCAGTTCTTC.

This chain links TRBV12-3 or TRBV12-4 with TRBJ2-7; D is possibly TRBD1 (6 bases). V lost 5 bases and J 0 bases, leaving 14 bases between the germline ends. The CDR3 has 15 amino acids. The CDR3 is CASSGRDTSSYEQYF. CDR3 nucleotide sequence: TGTGCCAGCAGTGGCCGGGACACTAGCTCCTACGAGCAGTACTTC.

The chain employs TRBV11-1 and TRBJ2-1, with D possibly matching TRBD2 (5 bases). V was trimmed by 5 bases and J by 0 bases, leaving 20 bases between them. This CDR3 has 18 amino acids. The V gene's germline CDR1 is SGHAT and CDR2 FQDESV (reference sequence). CDR3 residues: CASSPKTMSLYSYNEQFF. DNA for the CDR3: TGTGCCAGCAGCCCAAAGACTATGAGCCTTTACTCCTACAATGAGCAGTTCTTC.

This clonotype has more than one count but fewer than ten. The chain employs TRBV29-1 and TRBJ1-1, with 8 bases that match TRBD1. Germline assignment: CDR1 SQVTM and CDR2 ANQGSEA. The V segment lost 4 bases and the J segment 5 bases; nucleotides outside the gene matches: 12. CDR3 length equals 15 residues. CDR3 region: CSVGAQGVGWTEAFF. In DNA, the CDR3 is TGCAGCGTTGGCGCACAGGGGGTGGGTTGGACTGAAGCTTTCTTT.

This clonotype has more than one count but fewer than ten. The genes are TRBV29-1 and TRBJ2-1; 11 bases are shared with TRBD2. This CDR3 is built from 14 residues. V shed 5 bases and J 4 bases; nucleotides not matched to a gene: 4. Germline V CDR1 and CDR2: SQVTM, ANQGSEA. Written as DNA, the CDR3 is TGCAGCGTTTTCACTAGCGGGGGATACAATGAGCAGTTCTTC. This codes for CSVFTSGGYNEQFF.

This clonotype was detected only a few times. The chain recombines TRBV29-1 with TRBJ1-1, with 10 bases lining up with TRBD1. The germline V gene has CDR1 SQVTM and CDR2 ANQGSEA. The CDR3 has 15 residues. V shed 6 bases, J shed 1 base, and the junction held 8 bases outside the gene matches. CDR3 DNA: TGCAGCGTGGGGGGACAGGGGTTTGGGAACACTGAAGCTTTCTTT. Translated: CSVGGQGFGNTEAFF.